What follows are 31 T cell receptor beta chains derived from one specimen sequenced in a study of identifying expanded T cells in peripheral blood. Sequencing used immunoSEQ multiplex PCR; TCRdb keeps in-frame clones, though not all of them. The data contain around 100,000 clones, around 88% of them singletons. The sequenced material came from blood. These receptors were taken from a person between 18 and 70 years old in good health.

The CDR3 bases are TGTGCCAGCAGGCCGACTAGCGGGGTCTCCTACGAGCAGTACTTC. Translated: CASRPTSGVSYEQYF. V is TRBV27 and J is TRBJ2-7; 11 bases line up with TRBD2. The CDR3 has 15 amino acids. V lost 6 bases and J lost 0; bases outside the gene matches: 4. Germline V gene data show CDR1 as MNHEY and CDR2 as SMNVEV (reference sequence).

The J gene is TRBJ2-5, the V gene TRBV5-6; D remains unclear. The germline CDR1 and CDR2 sequences are SGHDT and YYEEEE. Trimming stripped 1 base from V and 0 bases from J, with 19 bases between. This CDR3 has 18 residues. As DNA, the CDR3 is TGTGCCAGCAGCTTGCAGAGTTGGGCAGCAATGTACCAAGAGACCCAGTACTTC. Its translation is CASSLQSWAAMYQETQYF. The full variable domain, with the rest looked up from reference TRBV5-6 and TRBJ2-5, is DAGVTQSPTHLIKTRGQQVTLRCSPKSGHDTVSWYQQALGQGPQFIFQYYEEEERQRGNFPDRFSGHQFPNYSSELNVNALLLGDSALYLCASSLQSWAAMYQETQYFGPGTRLLVL.

This chain uses TRBV11-3 with TRBJ2-5; a weak D match, TRBD2 (5 bases). This CDR3 is 13 amino acids long. Germline CDR1 and CDR2: SGHNT and YENEEA. The V end was cut by 2 bases, the J end by 5 bases, with 9 bases between. Here the CDR3 DNA reads TGTGCCAGCAGCTTAATGAGGACTGAGACCCAGTACTTC. This gives the protein CASSLMRTETQYF.

The chain has TRBV11-3 and TRBJ2-2; 9 bases align to TRBD1. Germline V lookup: CDR1 SGHNT, CDR2 YENEEA. J gave up 6 bases and V 5 bases, and 4 bases lay outside the gene matches. The CDR3 length is 14 residues. Here the CDR3 reads CASSRGQGPGELFF. For the CDR3, the DNA is TGTGCCAGCAGCCGCGGACAGGGGCCCGGGGAGCTGTTTTTT.

The chain links TRBV29-1 to TRBJ2-2; D remains ambiguous. V was shortened by 5 bases and J by 3 bases, with 4 bases between the two germline ends. Germline V gene data show CDR1 as SQVTM and CDR2 as ANQGSEA. This CDR3 has 11 amino acids. CDR3 bases: TGCAGCGTTCTGGACACCGGGGAGCTGTTTTTT. It specifies CSVLDTGELFF.

J is TRBJ2-3 and V is TRBV5-8; D may be TRBD2 (6 bases). Per the germline V gene, CDR1 is SGHTS and CDR2 is YDEGEE. The CDR3 contains 12 residues. CDR3 residues: CTGTESTDTQYF. The CDR3 DNA reads as TGTACCGGGACTGAAAGCACAGATACGCAGTATTTT.

The chain employs TRBV11-2 and TRBJ2-3; D tentatively reads TRBD1 or TRBD2 (5 bases each). Trimming stripped 5 bases from V and 2 bases from J, with 11 bases between. Germline V CDR1 and CDR2: SGHAT, FQNNGV. The CDR3 loop spans 14 amino acids. CDR3 protein: CASSAGTHTDTQYF. The DNA of the CDR3 is TGTGCCAGCAGCGCCGGGACGCACACAGATACGCAGTATTTT.

This chain uses TRBV16 with TRBJ1-5, with D perhaps TRBD1 (5 bases). Looked up from germline, CDR1 is KGHSY and CDR2 is FQNENV. V was clipped by 3 bases and J by 2 bases, with 11 bases between them. This CDR3 is 15 amino acids long. The CDR3 DNA reads TGTGCCAGCAGCCAGGGGACCACGGGCAATCAGCCCCAGCATTTT. This codes for CASSQGTTGNQPQHF.

V gene TRBV28 combines with J gene TRBJ2-5; 8 bases fit TRBD2. The ends lost 5 bases at V and 5 bases at J; junction bases unmatched: 10. CDR3 length: 15 amino acids. Per the germline V gene, CDR1 is MDHEN and CDR2 is SYDVKM. The CDR3 loop reads CASSLPGLEGETQYF. The CDR3 region has the DNA TGTGCCAGCAGTCTGCCGGGACTAGAAGGGGAGACCCAGTACTTC.

The chain uses TRBV2 and TRBJ1-6; D is possibly TRBD1 (6 bases). CDR3 length: 15 amino acids. In germline, CDR1 is SNHLY, CDR2 FYNNEI. The V end was cut by 7 bases, the J end by 5 bases, with 15 bases between. The CDR3 region is CASTLWDTDNSPLHF. The CDR3 coding sequence is TGTGCCAGCACCCTCTGGGACACAGATAATTCACCCCTCCACTTT.

V usage is TRBV6-6 and J usage is TRBJ2-7; 8 bases agree with TRBD1. Germline V CDR1 and CDR2: MNHNY, SVGAGI (reference sequence). The CDR3 sequence is 14 residues long. The V segment lost 3 bases and the J segment 2 bases; nucleotides outside the gene matches: 3. DNA for the CDR3: TGTGCCAGCAGTTATGGACAGGGAACCTACGAGCAGTACTTC. Translation gives CASSYGQGTYEQYF.

This chain uses TRBV19 with TRBJ1-2; a possible D gene is TRBD1 (5 bases). Trimming shortened V by 10 bases and J by 6 bases, and 18 bases separated the two germline ends. The CDR3 totals 13 residues. CDR1 LNHDA and CDR2 SQIVND come from the germline V gene (reference sequence). In DNA form, the CDR3 reads TGTGCCATACCCGTGGAGGGGAGGGATGGCTACACCTTC. Its translation: CAIPVEGRDGYTF.

The rearrangement joins TRBV28 to TRBJ1-2, with D uncertain. V lost 3 bases to trimming and J lost 4 bases, with 6 bases between them. CDR1 MDHEN and CDR2 SYDVKM come from the germline V gene. The CDR3 has 12 amino acids. CDR3 DNA: TGTGCCAGCAGTTTCCGGGTCTATGGCTACACCTTC. Its translation is CASSFRVYGYTF.

The rearrangement links TRBV11-2 to TRBJ1-3; 7 nucleotides align to TRBD1. Germline V gene lookup returns CDR1 SGHAT and CDR2 FQNNGV. V was pared by 3 bases and J by 16 bases, with 9 bases of the junction left unmatched. The CDR3 has 12 residues. The CDR3: CASSLEGAYRYF. For the CDR3, the DNA is TGTGCCAGCAGCTTGGAGGGGGCGTATCGGTATTTT.

This clone was picked up a small number of times. The J gene is TRBJ1-2, the V gene TRBV7-9, with 8 bases that match TRBD1. Germline CDR1 and CDR2: SEHNR and FQNEAQ (reference sequence). The CDR3 is 13 amino acids. V was pared by 2 bases and J by 6 bases, with 2 bases of the junction left unmatched. The chain's CDR3 is CASSLQGADGYTF. As DNA, the CDR3 is TGTGCCAGCAGCTTACAGGGGGCAGATGGCTACACCTTC. The complete variable domain, with remaining parts taken from reference TRBV7-9 and TRBJ1-2, reads DTGVSQNPRHKITKRGQNVTFRCDPISEHNRLYWYRQTLGQGPEFLTYFQNEAQLEKSRLLSDRFSAERPKGSFSTLEIQRTEQGDSAMYLCASSLQGADGYTFGSGTRLTVV.

The J gene is TRBJ1-1, the V gene TRBV6-5, with 10 nucleotides matching TRBD1. Germline assignment: CDR1 MNHEY and CDR2 SVGAGI. The CDR3 consists of 15 residues. The V gene end was trimmed by 5 bases and the J gene end by 6 bases; junction bases not matched to a gene: 9. CDR3 sequence: CASSTYGTGEPEAFF. The CDR3, as DNA: TGTGCCAGCAGTACCTACGGGACAGGGGAACCTGAAGCTTTCTTT.

The CDR3 nucleotides read TGCGCCAGCAGCCATTCGGGGGGGCTGAATGAGCAGTTCTTC. Translated, it gives CASSHSGGLNEQFF. This chain connects TRBV4-3 to TRBJ2-1; 8 bases are a match to TRBD2. The J segment lost 7 bases and the V segment lost 3 bases, leaving 5 bases of the junction unmatched. Germline CDR1 and CDR2: LGHNA and YSLEER. CDR3 size: 14 residues.

The chain uses TRBV10-2 and TRBJ2-1, with D possibly being TRBD1 (6 bases). V was pared by 10 bases and J by 8 bases, with 15 bases between. The CDR3 extends over 12 amino acids. Germline V gives CDR1 WSHSY, CDR2 SAAADI. The CDR3 sequence: CATSPGVHEQFF. The CDR3 DNA reads as TGCGCCACGTCCCCAGGGGTACATGAGCAGTTCTTC.

The rearrangement links TRBV13 to TRBJ2-4; D may be TRBD1 or TRBD2 (7 bases each). Between the trimmed V and J ends, which lost 7 bases and 3 bases, there was a span of 22 bases. Germline CDR1 and CDR2: PRHDT and FYEKMQ (reference sequence). CDR3 length equals 17 residues. CDR3 DNA sequence: TGTGCCAGCACCAATAGGGGGGGGGACAGATACAAAAACATTCAGTACTTC. Translated, it gives CASTNRGGDRYKNIQYF.

The CDR3 region has the DNA TGTGCCAGCAGCTCCGGGCCGGTTGGTGTGCAGTTCTTC. Amino acid sequence: CASSSGPVGVQFF. The rearrangement uses TRBV11-2 and TRBJ2-1; no firm D call. Per germline, CDR1 SGHAT and CDR2 FQNNGV. The CDR3 is 13 residues long. The V end lost 4 bases, the J end lost 12 bases, and 16 bases lay between the germline ends.

The V call is TRBV7-2, the J call TRBJ2-5; D is uncertain. V was shortened by 2 bases and J by 5 bases, with 3 bases between the two germline ends. Germline V gene data show CDR1 as SGHTA and CDR2 as FQGNSA. This CDR3 contains 11 residues. The CDR3 is CASSLTETQYF. The DNA of the CDR3 is TGTGCCAGCAGCTTAACGGAGACCCAGTACTTC.

The chain carries TRBV5-1 and TRBJ2-6; 7 nucleotides match TRBD1. The CDR3 spans 15 residues. Trimming took 3 bases from V and 3 from J; bases not matched to a gene: 3. CDR1 and CDR2 from the germline V gene are SGHRS and YFSETQ. CDR3 sequence reads: CASSWGTVGANVLTF. DNA for the CDR3: TGCGCCAGCAGCTGGGGGACAGTTGGGGCCAACGTCCTGACTTTC.

The table lists this clone with a few counts. The chain has TRBV27 and TRBJ2-5; 7 bases fit TRBD1. Germline V gene lookup returns CDR1 MNHEY and CDR2 SMNVEV (reference sequence). The length of the CDR3 is 16 residues. V gave up 2 bases and J gave up 0 bases; unmatched junction bases: 6. The CDR3 DNA reads as TGTGCCAGCAGTTTAGCCGGGACAGCCTACCAAGAGACCCAGTACTTC. This gives the protein CASSLAGTAYQETQYF.

The rearrangement uses TRBV6-1 and TRBJ1-2, with D hard to call. V was pared by 10 bases and J by 2 bases, with 14 bases between. Germline CDR1 and CDR2: MNHNS and SASEGT. The CDR3 totals 13 residues. CDR3 DNA: TGTGCCACCGAACCATGGCAGAACTATGGCTACACCTTC. Amino acids: CATEPWQNYGYTF.

The chain carries TRBV5-4 and TRBJ1-1; D unresolved. This CDR3 contains 15 residues. CDR1 is SGHNT, CDR2 YYREEE, per germline (reference sequence). Trimming shortened V by 4 bases and J by 1 base, and 14 bases separated the two germline ends. CDR3 nucleotides: TGTGCCAGCAGCCCCGAGCACACATCGAACACTGAAGCTTTCTTT. Translation: CASSPEHTSNTEAFF.

This chain links TRBV7-8 with TRBJ2-2; no firm D call. Germline V CDR1 and CDR2: SGHVS, FQNEAQ. The CDR3 is made up of 14 amino acids. V lost 1 base and J 7 bases, leaving 10 bases between the germline ends. The chain's CDR3 is CASSLVWGGGELFF. As DNA, the CDR3 is TGTGCCAGCAGCTTAGTGTGGGGTGGCGGGGAGCTGTTTTTT.

The CDR3 DNA reads as TGCGCCAGCAGCTCCACCGGGGGGCAGGGCCACAATGAGCAGTTCTTC. Translating it yields CASSSTGGQGHNEQFF. V gene TRBV5-1 combines with J gene TRBJ2-1, with D perhaps matching TRBD2 (7 bases). Germline V gene sequence: CDR1 SGHRS, CDR2 YFSETQ. Trimming took 3 bases from V and 5 from J, leaving 18 bases between them. The CDR3 totals 16 residues.

In its sample, this clone was seen once. Additional DNA sequences in this sample encode the identical CDR3. J is TRBJ1-5 and V is TRBV5-6; D remains ambiguous. The CDR3 is 13 residues long. The V and J ends lost 4 bases and 6 bases respectively, with 11 bases between them. Germline CDR1 SGHDT, CDR2 YYEEEE. The CDR3 nucleotides are TGTGCCAGCAGCCTGGGATTGGGTCAGCCCCAGCATTTT. It encodes CASSLGLGQPQHF.

The chain is built from TRBV27 and TRBJ1-2; 8 positions match TRBD1. The CDR3 contains 18 residues. V lost 1 base to trimming and J lost 2 bases; unmatched junction nucleotides: 12. Looked up from germline, CDR1 is MNHEY and CDR2 is SMNVEV (reference sequence). The CDR3 DNA sequence: TGTGCCAGCAGTTTATTCCCCTTTGACAGGGGACCGAACTATGGCTACACCTTC. This codes for CASSLFPFDRGPNYGYTF.

The chain is built from TRBV7-9 and TRBJ2-5; D might be TRBD2 (5 bases). CDR1 is SEHNR, CDR2 FQNEAQ, per germline (reference sequence). The CDR3 has 15 amino acids. The V and J ends lost 1 base and 2 bases respectively, with 11 bases between them. This chain's CDR3 is CASSLGISGQETQYF. CDR3 DNA: TGTGCCAGCAGCTTAGGTATAAGCGGACAAGAGACCCAGTACTTC. The whole variable domain, remainder taken from reference TRBV7-9 and TRBJ2-5, is DTGVSQNPRHKITKRGQNVTFRCDPISEHNRLYWYRQTLGQGPEFLTYFQNEAQLEKSRLLSDRFSAERPKGSFSTLEIQRTEQGDSAMYLCASSLGISGQETQYFGPGTRLLVL.

This chain links TRBV30 with TRBJ1-2; D may be TRBD1 (6 bases). This CDR3 region has 12 residues. From germline, CDR1 is GTSNPN and CDR2 SVGIG (reference sequence). V lost 4 bases to trimming and J lost 2 bases, with 8 bases between them. CDR3 in DNA: TGTGCCTGGAACAGGGAAAACTATGGCTACACCTTC. It specifies CAWNRENYGYTF.